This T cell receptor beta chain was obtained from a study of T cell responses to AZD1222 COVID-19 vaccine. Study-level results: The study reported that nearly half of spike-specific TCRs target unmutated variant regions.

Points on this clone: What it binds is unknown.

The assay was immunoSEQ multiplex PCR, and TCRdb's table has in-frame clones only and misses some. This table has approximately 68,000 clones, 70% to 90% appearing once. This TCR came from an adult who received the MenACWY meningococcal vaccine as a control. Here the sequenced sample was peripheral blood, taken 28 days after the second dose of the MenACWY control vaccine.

CDR3 amino acids: CASSPEGLVENEQFF. The CDR3 bases are TGTGCCAGCAGCCCAGAGGGACTGGTGGAGAATGAGCAGTTCTTC. The V gene is TRBV7-2, the J gene TRBJ2-1, with a weak D call TRBD2 (6 bases). The CDR3 has 15 residues. Deletions cut 5 bases from V and 7 bases from J, with 18 bases between. Germline CDR1 and CDR2: SGHTA and FQGNSA. The whole variable domain, filled in from reference TRBV7-2 and TRBJ2-1, reads GAGVSQSPSNKVTEKGKDVELRCDPISGHTALYWYRQSLGQGLEFLIYFQGNSAPDKSGLPSDRFSAERTGGSVSTLTIQRTQQEDSAVYLCASSPEGLVENEQFFGPGTRLTVL.